A single sample gave rise to the 16 T cell receptor beta chains below, sequenced in a study of response to subunit inactivated influenza vaccine. MiXCR was run by TCRdb on the RT-PCR reads, yielding one entry per CDR3 protein. The sample gives more than 450,000 distinct CDR3 sequences, approximately 7.6% of which show up once; around 13% is in the top ten. Material: PBMCs from blood, obtained about 23 months after vaccination. These receptors all stem from a man aged 50-75 years who received an inactivated influenza vaccine.

This clonotype showed up just a few times. The chain is built from TRBV5-5 and TRBJ1-3, with 8 bases aligning to TRBD1. The germline V gene encodes CDR1 SGHKS and CDR2 YYEKEE (reference sequence). The CDR3 is made up of 16 amino acids. The V and J ends lost 3 bases and 0 bases, in that order; junction bases with no gene match: 5. This CDR3 reads CASSWGQDRSGNTIYF. The CDR3 nucleotides read TGTGCCAGCAGCTGGGGACAGGACCGCTCTGGAAACACCATATATTTT.

In this sample, this clonotype turned up a few times. This chain connects TRBV20-1 to TRBJ2-7; D is possibly TRBD2 (5 bases). Looked up from germline, CDR1 is DFQATT and CDR2 is SNEGSKA (reference sequence). The germline V and J ends were trimmed by 2 bases and 4 bases, with 15 bases remaining between them. The CDR3 contains 14 residues. CDR3 amino acids: CSARTRRTEYEQYF. For the CDR3, the DNA is TGCAGTGCTAGAACCCGGAGGACGGAATACGAGCAGTACTTC.

This clonotype was recorded at least ten times. This sequence joins TRBV12-3 or TRBV12-4 and TRBJ2-7; D is ambiguous. Between the trimmed V and J ends, which lost 8 bases and 4 bases, there was a span of 15 bases. The CDR3 loop spans 13 amino acids. Written as DNA, the CDR3 is TGTGCCAGCCAAGCCCCTGGGAATTACGAGCAGTACTTC. Translating gives CASQAPGNYEQYF.

This clonotype was observed many times. The chain recombines TRBV2 with TRBJ2-2, with D unclear. CDR3 length equals 14 residues. The ends were cut back, 4 bases at V and 5 bases at J, with 11 bases in the middle. Per the germline V gene, CDR1 is SNHLY and CDR2 is FYNNEI. The CDR3 DNA reads as TGTGCCAGCAGTGCGGCTACCCCTACCGGGGAGCTGTTTTTT. This translates into CASSAATPTGELFF.

Only a few counts were recorded for this clonotype. This sequence joins TRBV27 and TRBJ2-7, with D perhaps matching TRBD2 (5 bases). Germline V CDR1 and CDR2: MNHEY, SMNVEV (reference sequence). Trimming pared 0 bases from V and 5 bases from J, leaving 11 bases between. The CDR3 contains 14 residues. This CDR3 is CASSLSRTADEQYF. In DNA form, the CDR3 reads TGTGCCAGCAGTTTATCAAGGACTGCGGACGAGCAGTACTTC.

This clonotype was found a few times. The chain carries TRBV12-3 or TRBV12-4 and TRBJ2-3, with 7 nucleotides matching TRBD1. The junction had 8 bases not matched to a gene; V was cut back by 5 bases and J by 6 bases. The CDR3 runs to 14 residues. CDR3 nucleotides: TGTGCCAGCAGTGTACAGGGGTGGAGGGATACGCAGTATTTT. This translates into CASSVQGWRDTQYF.

The chain recombines TRBV11-2 with TRBJ2-4; 12 bases are shared with TRBD2. CDR3 length: 18 amino acids. Germline CDR1 and CDR2: SGHAT and FQNNGV. The V segment lost 2 bases and the J segment 0 bases; nucleotides outside the gene matches: 5. In DNA form, the CDR3 reads TGTGCCAGCAGCTTACGACTAGCGGGGGAACTAGCCAAAAACATTCAGTACTTC. Protein sequence: CASSLRLAGELAKNIQYF.

This clonotype was counted at least ten times. The chain is built from TRBV4-1 and TRBJ1-1; 10 positions match TRBD1. Per germline, CDR1 MGHRA and CDR2 YSYEKL. The CDR3 has 15 residues. V gave up 4 bases and J gave up 4 bases; unmatched junction bases: 6. Here the CDR3 reads CASSPGQGWATEAFF. CDR3 sequence (DNA): TGCGCCAGCAGCCCGGGACAGGGGTGGGCCACTGAAGCTTTCTTT.

This clonotype was recorded a few times. The gene calls are TRBV18 and TRBJ2-7, with TRBD1 matching over 12 bases. Per the germline V gene, CDR1 is KGHSH and CDR2 is LQKENI. This CDR3 region has 15 residues. Trimming removed 6 bases from V and 6 bases from J; junction bases left unmatched: 9. CDR3 nucleotides: TGTGCCAGCTCCCCCCGGGACAGGGGGCGCCGCGAGCAGTACTTC. This translates into CASSPRDRGRREQYF.

J is TRBJ2-1 and V is TRBV12-3 or TRBV12-4; tentatively, D is TRBD1 or TRBD2 (5 bases each). Trimming pared 1 base from V and 9 bases from J, leaving 16 bases between. The length of the CDR3 is 15 residues. The CDR3 region is CASSLVARGRFEQFF. CDR3 coding DNA: TGTGCCAGCAGTTTAGTAGCGAGGGGCCGTTTTGAGCAGTTCTTC.

The chain links TRBV12-3 or TRBV12-4 to TRBJ1-2; D possibly corresponds to TRBD1 (5 bases). The CDR3 is 13 amino acids. V was trimmed by 4 bases and J by 7 bases, leaving 13 bases between them. For the CDR3, the DNA is TGTGCCAGCAGTTCCCGACAGTATTCTGGCTACACCTTC. Amino acids: CASSSRQYSGYTF.

The chain employs TRBV27 and TRBJ2-7; D is uncertain. This CDR3 comprises 14 residues. V lost 5 bases and J 2 bases, leaving 13 bases between the germline ends. The germline V gene encodes CDR1 MNHEY and CDR2 SMNVEV (reference sequence). The CDR3 loop is CASSLGRFAYEQYF. In DNA form, the CDR3 reads TGTGCCAGCAGTCTCGGACGTTTCGCCTACGAGCAGTACTTC.

The rearrangement joins TRBV11-2 to TRBJ1-6; no firm D call. V shed 0 bases and J shed 9 bases, with 12 bases lying between them. This CDR3 contains 15 residues. Germline CDR1 is SGHAT and CDR2 is FQNNGV. The CDR3 DNA follows: TGTGCCAGCAGCTTAGAGAAGCTGGTAATTTCACCCCTCCACTTT. Its translation is CASSLEKLVISPLHF.

This chain links TRBV20-1 with TRBJ1-1; 10 nucleotides match TRBD1. After removal of 3 bases from V and 8 bases from J, the junction contained 3 bases not matched to a gene. The length of the CDR3 is 12 residues. Germline V lookup: CDR1 DFQATT, CDR2 SNEGSKA (reference sequence). This CDR3 reads CSASDRGREAFF. For the CDR3, the DNA is TGCAGTGCTAGCGACAGGGGGCGGGAAGCTTTCTTT.

This clonotype came up many times. The chain couples TRBV5-5 to TRBJ2-7; 7 positions match TRBD1. The CDR3 length is 15 residues. The germline V gene encodes CDR1 SGHKS and CDR2 YYEKEE (reference sequence). Losses at the gene ends were 1 base for V and 0 bases for J; bases not matched to a gene: 4. The CDR3, as DNA: TGTGCCAGCAGCTTGTATCCAGGGGGCTCCTACGAGCAGTACTTC. The encoded protein is CASSLYPGGSYEQYF.

This clonotype was counted ten times or more. In DNA, the CDR3 is TGCAGTGCTAGCCGCCTACTAGGGCAAGAGACCCAGTACTTC. Translation: CSASRLLGQETQYF. This rearrangement joins TRBV20-1 to TRBJ2-5; D possibly corresponds to TRBD2 (5 bases). Germline V gene data show CDR1 as DFQATT and CDR2 as SNEGSKA (reference sequence). CDR3 length: 14 residues. Trimming removed 3 bases from V and 2 bases from J, with 13 bases in between.